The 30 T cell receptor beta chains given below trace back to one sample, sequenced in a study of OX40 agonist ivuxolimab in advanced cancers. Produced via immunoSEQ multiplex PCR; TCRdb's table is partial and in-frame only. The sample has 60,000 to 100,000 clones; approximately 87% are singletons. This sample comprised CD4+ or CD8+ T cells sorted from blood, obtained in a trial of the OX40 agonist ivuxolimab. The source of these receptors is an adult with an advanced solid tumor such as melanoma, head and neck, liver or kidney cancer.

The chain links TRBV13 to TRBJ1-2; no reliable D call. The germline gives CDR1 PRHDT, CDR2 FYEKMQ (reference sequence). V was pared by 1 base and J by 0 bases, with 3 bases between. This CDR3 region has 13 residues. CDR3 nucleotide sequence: TGTGCCAGCAGCTTAGCATCTAACTATGGCTACACCTTC. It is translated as CASSLASNYGYTF.

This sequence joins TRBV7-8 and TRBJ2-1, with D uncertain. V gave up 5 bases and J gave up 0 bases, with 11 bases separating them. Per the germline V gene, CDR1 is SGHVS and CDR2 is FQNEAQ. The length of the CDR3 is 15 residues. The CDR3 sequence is CASSPHRFSYNEQFF. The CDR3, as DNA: TGTGCCAGCAGCCCCCACCGATTCTCCTACAATGAGCAGTTCTTC.

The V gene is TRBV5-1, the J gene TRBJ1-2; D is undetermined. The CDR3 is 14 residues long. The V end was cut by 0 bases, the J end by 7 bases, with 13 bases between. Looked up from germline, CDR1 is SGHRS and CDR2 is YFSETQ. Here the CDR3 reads CASSLAGVGGGYTF. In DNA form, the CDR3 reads TGCGCCAGCAGCTTGGCCGGCGTCGGAGGTGGCTACACCTTC.

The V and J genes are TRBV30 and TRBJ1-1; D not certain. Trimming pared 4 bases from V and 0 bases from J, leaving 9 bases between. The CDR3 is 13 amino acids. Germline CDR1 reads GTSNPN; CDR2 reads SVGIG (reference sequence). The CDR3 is CAWKGPMNTEAFF. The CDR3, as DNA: TGTGCCTGGAAAGGACCGATGAACACTGAAGCTTTCTTT.

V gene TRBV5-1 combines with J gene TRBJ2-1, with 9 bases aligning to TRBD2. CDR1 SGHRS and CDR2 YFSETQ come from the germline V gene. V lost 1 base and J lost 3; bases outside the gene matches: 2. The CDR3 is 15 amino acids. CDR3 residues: CASSLSGRLYNEQFF. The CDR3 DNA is TGCGCCAGCAGCTTGAGCGGGAGGCTCTACAATGAGCAGTTCTTC.

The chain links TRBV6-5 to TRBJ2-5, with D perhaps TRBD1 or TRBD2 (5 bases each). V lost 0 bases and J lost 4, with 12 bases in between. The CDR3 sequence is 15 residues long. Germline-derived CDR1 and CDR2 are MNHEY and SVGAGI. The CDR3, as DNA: TGTGCCAGCAGTTACTCGGGACCCCGTGGAGAGACCCAGTACTTC. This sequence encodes CASSYSGPRGETQYF.

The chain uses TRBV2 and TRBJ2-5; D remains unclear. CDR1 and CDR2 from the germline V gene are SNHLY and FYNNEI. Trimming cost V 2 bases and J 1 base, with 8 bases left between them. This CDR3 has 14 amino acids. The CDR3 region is CASSEIRIQETQYF. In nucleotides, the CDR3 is TGTGCCAGCAGTGAAATCAGGATCCAAGAGACCCAGTACTTC. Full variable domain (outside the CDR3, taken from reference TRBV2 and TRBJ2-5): EPEVTQTPSHQVTQMGQEVILRCVPISNHLYFYWYRQILGQKVEFLVSFYNNEISEKSEIFDDQFSVERPDGSNFTLKIRSTKLEDSAMYFCASSEIRIQETQYFGPGTRLLVL.

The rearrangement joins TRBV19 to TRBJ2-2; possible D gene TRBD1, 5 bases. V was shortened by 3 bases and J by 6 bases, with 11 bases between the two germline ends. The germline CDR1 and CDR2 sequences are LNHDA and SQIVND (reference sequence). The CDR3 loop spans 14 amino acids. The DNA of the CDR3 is TGTGCCAGTAGTATTTGGGCAGGGCCCGGGGAGCTGTTTTTT. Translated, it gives CASSIWAGPGELFF.

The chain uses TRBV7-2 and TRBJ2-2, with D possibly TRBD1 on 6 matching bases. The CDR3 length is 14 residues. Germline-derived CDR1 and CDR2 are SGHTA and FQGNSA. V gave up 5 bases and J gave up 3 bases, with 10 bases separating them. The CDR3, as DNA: TGTGCCAGCAGCAGGGGGTTCGACACCGGGGAGCTGTTTTTT. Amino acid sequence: CASSRGFDTGELFF.

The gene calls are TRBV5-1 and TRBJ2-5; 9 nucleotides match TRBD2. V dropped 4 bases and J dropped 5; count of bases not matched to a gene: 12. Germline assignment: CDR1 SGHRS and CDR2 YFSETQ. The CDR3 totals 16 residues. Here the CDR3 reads CASSLGLAGSGETQYF. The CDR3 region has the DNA TGCGCCAGCAGCCTAGGGCTAGCGGGATCTGGGGAGACCCAGTACTTC.

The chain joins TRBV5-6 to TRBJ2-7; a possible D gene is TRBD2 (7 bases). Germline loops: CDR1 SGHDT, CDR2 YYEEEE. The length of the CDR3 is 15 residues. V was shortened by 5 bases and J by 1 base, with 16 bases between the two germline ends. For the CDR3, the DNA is TGTGCCAGCAGGCATAACGGGGGGCGATCCTACGAGCAGTACTTC. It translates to CASRHNGGRSYEQYF. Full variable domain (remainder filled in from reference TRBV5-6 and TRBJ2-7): DAGVTQSPTHLIKTRGQQVTLRCSPKSGHDTVSWYQQALGQGPQFIFQYYEEEERQRGNFPDRFSGHQFPNYSSELNVNALLLGDSALYLCASRHNGGRSYEQYFGPGTRLTVT.

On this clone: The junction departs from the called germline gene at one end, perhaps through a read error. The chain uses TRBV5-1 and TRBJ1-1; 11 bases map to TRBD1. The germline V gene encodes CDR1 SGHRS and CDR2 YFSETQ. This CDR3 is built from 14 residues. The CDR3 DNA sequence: TGCGCCAGCAGTTTGGACAGGGGGCGAAGTGAAGCTTTCTTT. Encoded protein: CASSLDRGRSEAFF.

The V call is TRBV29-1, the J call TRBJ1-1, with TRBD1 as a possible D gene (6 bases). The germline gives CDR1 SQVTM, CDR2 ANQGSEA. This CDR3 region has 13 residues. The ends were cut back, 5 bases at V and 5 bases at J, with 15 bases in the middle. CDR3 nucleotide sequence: TGCAGCGTTCTTTACAGGGCCCCAACTGAAGCTTTCTTT. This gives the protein CSVLYRAPTEAFF.

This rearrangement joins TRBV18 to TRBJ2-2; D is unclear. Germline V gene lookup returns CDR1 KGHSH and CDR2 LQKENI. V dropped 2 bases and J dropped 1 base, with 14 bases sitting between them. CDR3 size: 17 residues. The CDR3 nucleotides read TGTGCCAGCTCACCAAGCGCTTTAAGACAGAACACCGGGGAGCTGTTTTTT. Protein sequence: CASSPSALRQNTGELFF.

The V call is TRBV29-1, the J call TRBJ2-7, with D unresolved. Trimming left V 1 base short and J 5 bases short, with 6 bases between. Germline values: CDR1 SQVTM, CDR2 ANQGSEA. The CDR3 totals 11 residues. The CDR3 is CSVEVRNEQYF. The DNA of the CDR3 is TGCAGCGTTGAAGTTCGAAACGAGCAGTACTTC.

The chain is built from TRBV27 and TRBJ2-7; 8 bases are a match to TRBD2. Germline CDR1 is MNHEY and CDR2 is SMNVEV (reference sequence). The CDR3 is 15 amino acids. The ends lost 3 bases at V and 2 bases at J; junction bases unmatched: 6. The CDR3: CASSLGSGGPYEQYF. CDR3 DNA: TGTGCCAGCAGTTTGGGGAGCGGGGGACCCTACGAGCAGTACTTC.

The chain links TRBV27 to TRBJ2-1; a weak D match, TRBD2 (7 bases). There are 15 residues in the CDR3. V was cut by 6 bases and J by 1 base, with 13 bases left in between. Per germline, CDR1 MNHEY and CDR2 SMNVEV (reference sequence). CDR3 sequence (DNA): TGTGCCAGCAGGCCCGCGGGGGCGTCCTACAATGAGCAGTTCTTC. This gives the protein CASRPAGASYNEQFF.

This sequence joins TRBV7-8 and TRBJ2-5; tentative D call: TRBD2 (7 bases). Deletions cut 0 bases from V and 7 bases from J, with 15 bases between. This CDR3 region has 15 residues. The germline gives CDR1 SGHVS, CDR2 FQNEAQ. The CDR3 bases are TGTGCCAGCAGCTTAGCGCGGGGGCAGGGAGCGACCCAGTACTTC. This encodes CASSLARGQGATQYF.

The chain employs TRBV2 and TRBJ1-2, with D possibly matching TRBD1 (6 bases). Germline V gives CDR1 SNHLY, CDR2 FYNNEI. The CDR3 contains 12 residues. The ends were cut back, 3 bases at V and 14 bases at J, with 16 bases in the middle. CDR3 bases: TGTGCCAGCAGTGAGGGGGCAGGGCTGAAAACCTTC. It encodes CASSEGAGLKTF.

The CDR3 sequence: CASRPRLGINSPLHF. DNA for the CDR3: TGTGCCAGCAGGCCCCGACTGGGGATTAATTCACCCCTCCACTTT. V gene TRBV6-5 combines with J gene TRBJ1-6, with D unclear. CDR1 is MNHEY, CDR2 SVGAGI, per germline. The V and J ends lost 6 bases and 6 bases respectively, with 15 bases between them. This CDR3 has 15 residues.

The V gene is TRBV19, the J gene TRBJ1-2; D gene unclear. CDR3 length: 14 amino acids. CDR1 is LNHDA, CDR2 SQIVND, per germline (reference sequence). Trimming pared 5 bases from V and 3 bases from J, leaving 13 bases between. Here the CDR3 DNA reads TGTGCCAGTAGTGGGAACTCATGGCACTATGGCTACACCTTC. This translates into CASSGNSWHYGYTF.

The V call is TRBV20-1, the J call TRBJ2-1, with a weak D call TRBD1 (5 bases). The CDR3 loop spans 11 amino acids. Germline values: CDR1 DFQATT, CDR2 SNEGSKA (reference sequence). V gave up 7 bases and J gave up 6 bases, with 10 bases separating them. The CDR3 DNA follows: TGCAGTGTCGAGACAGTCAATGAGCAGTTCTTC. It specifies CSVETVNEQFF.

The CDR3 nucleotides are TGTGCCAGTACGCAGGCAGGGGGCCTCATCGCCTATGGCTACACCTTC. This translates into CASTQAGGLIAYGYTF. This chain connects TRBV19 to TRBJ1-2, with 8 bases that match TRBD1. Germline V gives CDR1 LNHDA, CDR2 SQIVND (reference sequence). CDR3 size: 16 residues. The V gene end was trimmed by 7 bases and the J gene end by 4 bases; junction bases not matched to a gene: 14.

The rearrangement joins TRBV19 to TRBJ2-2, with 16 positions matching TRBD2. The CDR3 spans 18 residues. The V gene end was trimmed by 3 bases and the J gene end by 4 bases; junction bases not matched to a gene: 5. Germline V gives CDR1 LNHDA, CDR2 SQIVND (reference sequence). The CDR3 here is CASSILGTSGGVTGELFF. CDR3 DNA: TGTGCCAGTAGTATTTTGGGGACTAGCGGGGGGGTCACCGGGGAGCTGTTTTTT. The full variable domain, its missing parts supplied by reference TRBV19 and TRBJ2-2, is DGGITQSPKYLFRKEGQNVTLSCEQNLNHDAMYWYRQDPGQGLRLIYYSQIVNDFQKGDIAEGYSVSREKKESFPLTVTSAQKNPTAFYLCASSILGTSGGVTGELFFGEGSRLTVL.

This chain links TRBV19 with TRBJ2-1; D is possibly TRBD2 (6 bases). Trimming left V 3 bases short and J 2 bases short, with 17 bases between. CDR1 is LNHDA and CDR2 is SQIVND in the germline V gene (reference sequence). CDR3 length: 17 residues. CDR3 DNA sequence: TGTGCCAGTAGTATGAAGGCGGGACCACTCACCTACAATGAGCAGTTCTTC. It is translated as CASSMKAGPLTYNEQFF.

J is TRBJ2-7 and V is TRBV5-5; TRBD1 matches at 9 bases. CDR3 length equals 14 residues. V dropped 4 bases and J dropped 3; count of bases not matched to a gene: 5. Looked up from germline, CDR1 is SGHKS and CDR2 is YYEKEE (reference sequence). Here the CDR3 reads CASSPGTGIYEQYF. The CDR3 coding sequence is TGTGCCAGCAGCCCAGGGACAGGGATCTACGAGCAGTACTTC.

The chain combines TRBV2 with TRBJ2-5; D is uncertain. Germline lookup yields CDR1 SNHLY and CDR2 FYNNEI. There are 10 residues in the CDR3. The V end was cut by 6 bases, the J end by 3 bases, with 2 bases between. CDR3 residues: CASRKETQYF. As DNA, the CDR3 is TGTGCCAGCAGGAAAGAGACCCAGTACTTC. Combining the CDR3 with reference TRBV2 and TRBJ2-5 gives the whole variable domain EPEVTQTPSHQVTQMGQEVILRCVPISNHLYFYWYRQILGQKVEFLVSFYNNEISEKSEIFDDQFSVERPDGSNFTLKIRSTKLEDSAMYFCASRKETQYFGPGTRLLVL.

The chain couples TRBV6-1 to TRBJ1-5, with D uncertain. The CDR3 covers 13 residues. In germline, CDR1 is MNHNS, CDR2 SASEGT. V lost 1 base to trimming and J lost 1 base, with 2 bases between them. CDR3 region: CASSEESNQPQHF. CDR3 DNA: TGTGCCAGCAGTGAAGAGAGCAATCAGCCCCAGCATTTT.

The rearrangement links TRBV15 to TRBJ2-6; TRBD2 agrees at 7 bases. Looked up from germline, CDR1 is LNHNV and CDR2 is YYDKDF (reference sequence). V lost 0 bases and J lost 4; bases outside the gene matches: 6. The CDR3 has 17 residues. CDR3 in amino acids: CATSRDLGGVGANVLTF. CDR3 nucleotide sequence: TGTGCCACCAGCAGAGATCTTGGGGGGGTCGGGGCCAACGTCCTGACTTTC.

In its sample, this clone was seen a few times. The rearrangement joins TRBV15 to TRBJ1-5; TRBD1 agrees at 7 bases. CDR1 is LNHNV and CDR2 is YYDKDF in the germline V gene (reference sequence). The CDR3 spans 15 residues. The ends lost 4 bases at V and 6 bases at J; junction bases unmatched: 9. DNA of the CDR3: TGTGCCACCAGCAAGGGCAGGGGGATCGGTCAGCCCCAGCATTTT. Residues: CATSKGRGIGQPQHF.